The T cell receptor beta chain under discussion was sequenced for a study of blood T cell repertoires in COVID-19. Study-level information: Some COVID-19 samples were acute and others convalescent; all came from the United States, Italy and Spain. PBMCs, B-cell-depleted T cells, or T cells provided the cDNA or gDNA that made up the material.

The CDR3 is 15 residues long. J lost 4 bases, V lost 0 bases, and 0 bases had no gene match. The germline V gene has CDR1 KGHSH and CDR2 LQKENI. Per the original data handling: Reference gene primer amplification gave nucleated cell count estimates. The data were produced by immunoSEQ multiplex PCR, yet TCRdb's version contains in-frame clones alone and is incomplete. V and J calls plus clone size are reproduced from that table; the DNA served to infer D and trimming. The sample yields around 43,000 clones, roughly four fifths seen once. The V call is TRBV18, the J call TRBJ1-5; TRBD1 matches 10 bases. What was sequenced was peripheral blood. This clonotype was sampled from a human donor in a cohort sampled during active COVID-19. The CDR3 region has the DNA TGTGCCAGCTCACCACCGGGACAGGGGAATCAGCCCCAGCATTTT. Translating gives CASSPPGQGNQPQHF.